This TCR beta chain was recorded in a study of blood T cells in healthy people across ages. The sample providers were healthy Caucasian people from Russia, aged about 6 to 95. Investigators took 8.5 to 10 milliliters of peripheral blood from every donor. The study's findings and limits: In the absence of known donor CMV status, changes in expanded clonotypes were possibly confounded.

Of note for this clonotype: Its specificity is not known.

The V gene lost 4 bases and the J gene lost 1 base, with 7 bases spanning the gap. There are 13 residues in the CDR3. CDR1 is SGHDN and CDR2 is FVKESK in the germline V gene. Through a sample-barcoded 5' primer and a J-beta primer mix, a second PCR was run for roughly 6 to 11 cycles. Each cDNA molecule was tagged by a template-switch adaptor that had 12 random nucleotides. In TCRdb, the 5' RACE reads were re-called with MiXCR into one record per CDR3 protein. The sample carries about a million distinct CDR3 sequences, 51% recorded once. The sequence came from a woman aged 55-70 years in good health. Sequencing input: blood. V usage is TRBV14 and J usage is TRBJ1-1; no reliable D call. CDR3 sequence: CASSRLSNTEAFF. The CDR3 region has the DNA TGTGCCAGCAGCCGTTTGTCGAACACTGAAGCTTTCTTT.